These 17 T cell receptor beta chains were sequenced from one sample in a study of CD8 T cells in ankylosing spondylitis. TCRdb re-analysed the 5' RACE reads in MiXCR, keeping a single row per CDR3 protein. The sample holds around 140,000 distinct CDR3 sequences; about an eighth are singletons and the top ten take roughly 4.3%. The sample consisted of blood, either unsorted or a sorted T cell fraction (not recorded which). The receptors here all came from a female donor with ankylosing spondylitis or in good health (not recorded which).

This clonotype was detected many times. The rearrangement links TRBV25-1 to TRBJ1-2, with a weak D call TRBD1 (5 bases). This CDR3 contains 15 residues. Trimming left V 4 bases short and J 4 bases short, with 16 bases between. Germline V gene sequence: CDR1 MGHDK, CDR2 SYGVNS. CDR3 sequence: CASSGLYSGAYGYTF. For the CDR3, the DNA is TGTGCCAGCAGTGGCTTATATTCCGGGGCCTATGGCTACACCTTC.

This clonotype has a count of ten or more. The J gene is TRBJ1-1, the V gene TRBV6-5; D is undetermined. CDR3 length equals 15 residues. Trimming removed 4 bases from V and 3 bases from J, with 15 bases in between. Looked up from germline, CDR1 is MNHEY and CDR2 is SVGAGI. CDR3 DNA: TGTGCCAGCAGTTCCGCGGTTCTTAAGGACACTGAAGCTTTCTTT. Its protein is CASSSAVLKDTEAFF.

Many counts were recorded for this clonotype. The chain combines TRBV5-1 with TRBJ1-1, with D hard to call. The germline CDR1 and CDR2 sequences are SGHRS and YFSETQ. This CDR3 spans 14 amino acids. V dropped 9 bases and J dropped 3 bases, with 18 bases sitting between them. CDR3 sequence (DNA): TGCGCCACCCAACCGGGTATAGAGGACACTGAAGCTTTCTTT. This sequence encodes CATQPGIEDTEAFF.

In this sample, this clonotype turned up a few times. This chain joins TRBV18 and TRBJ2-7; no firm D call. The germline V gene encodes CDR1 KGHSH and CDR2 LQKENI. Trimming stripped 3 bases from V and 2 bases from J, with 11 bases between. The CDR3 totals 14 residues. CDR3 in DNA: TGTGCCAGCTCACCCCTGGACGGCACCTACGAGCAGTACTTC. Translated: CASSPLDGTYEQYF.

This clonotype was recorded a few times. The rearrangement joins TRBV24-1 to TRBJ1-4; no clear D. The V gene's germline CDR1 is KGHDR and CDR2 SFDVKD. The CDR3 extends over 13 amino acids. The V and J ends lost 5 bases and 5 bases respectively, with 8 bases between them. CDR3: CATSAHGNEKLFF. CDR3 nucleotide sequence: TGTGCCACCAGTGCTCACGGAAATGAAAAACTGTTTTTT.

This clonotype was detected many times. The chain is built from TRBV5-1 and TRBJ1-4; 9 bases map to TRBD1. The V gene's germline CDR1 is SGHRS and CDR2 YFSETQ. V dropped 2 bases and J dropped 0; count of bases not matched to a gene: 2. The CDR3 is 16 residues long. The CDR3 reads CASSLGQGTTNEKLFF. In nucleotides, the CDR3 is TGCGCCAGCAGCTTAGGACAGGGGACAACTAATGAAAAACTGTTTTTT.

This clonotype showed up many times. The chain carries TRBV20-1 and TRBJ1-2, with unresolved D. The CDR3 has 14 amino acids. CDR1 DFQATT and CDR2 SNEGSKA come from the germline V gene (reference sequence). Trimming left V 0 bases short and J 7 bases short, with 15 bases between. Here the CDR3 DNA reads TGCAGTGCTAGAGATCGGCTGGGGTTTGGTGGCTACACCTTC. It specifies CSARDRLGFGGYTF.

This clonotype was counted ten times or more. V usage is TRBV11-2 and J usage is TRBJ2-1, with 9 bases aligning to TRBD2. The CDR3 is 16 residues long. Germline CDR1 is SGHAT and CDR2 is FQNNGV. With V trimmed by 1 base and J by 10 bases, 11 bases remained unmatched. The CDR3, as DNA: TGTGCCAGCAGCTTAGCGGGACTAGCCCTCGGGATCGAGCAGTTCTTC. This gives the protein CASSLAGLALGIEQFF.

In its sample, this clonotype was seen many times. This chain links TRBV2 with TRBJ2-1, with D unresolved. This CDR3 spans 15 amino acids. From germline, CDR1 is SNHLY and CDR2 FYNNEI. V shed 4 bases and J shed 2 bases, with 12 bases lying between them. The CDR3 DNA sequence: TGTGCCAGCAGTGTAGACGGGTCCGCCTACAATGAGCAGTTCTTC. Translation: CASSVDGSAYNEQFF.

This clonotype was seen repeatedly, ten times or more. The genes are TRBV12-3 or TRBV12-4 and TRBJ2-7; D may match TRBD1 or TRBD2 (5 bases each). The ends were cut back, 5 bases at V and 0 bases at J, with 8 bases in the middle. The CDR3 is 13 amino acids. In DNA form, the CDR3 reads TGTGCCAGCAGTCCGGGACCCTCCTACGAGCAGTACTTC. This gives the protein CASSPGPSYEQYF.

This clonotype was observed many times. The CDR3 region is CASSRGGANTGELFF. The CDR3 nucleotides read TGCGCCAGCAGCCGAGGCGGAGCGAACACCGGGGAGCTGTTTTTT. The rearrangement uses TRBV4-1 and TRBJ2-2, with D uncertain. Germline CDR1 is MGHRA and CDR2 is YSYEKL. CDR3 length equals 15 residues. The ends were cut back, 4 bases at V and 0 bases at J, with 9 bases in the middle.

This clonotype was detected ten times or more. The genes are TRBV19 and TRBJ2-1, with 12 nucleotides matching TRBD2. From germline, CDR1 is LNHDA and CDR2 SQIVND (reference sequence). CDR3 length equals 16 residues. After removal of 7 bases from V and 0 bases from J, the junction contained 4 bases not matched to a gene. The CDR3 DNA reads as TGTGCCAGTAAACTAGCGGGGGGTATCTCCTACAATGAGCAGTTCTTC. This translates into CASKLAGGISYNEQFF.

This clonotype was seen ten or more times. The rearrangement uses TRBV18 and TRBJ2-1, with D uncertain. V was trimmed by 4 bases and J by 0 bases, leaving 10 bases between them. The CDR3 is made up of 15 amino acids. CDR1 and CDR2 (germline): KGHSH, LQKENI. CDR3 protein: CASSRTESSYNEQFF. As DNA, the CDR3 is TGTGCCAGCTCACGTACCGAGAGCTCCTACAATGAGCAGTTCTTC.

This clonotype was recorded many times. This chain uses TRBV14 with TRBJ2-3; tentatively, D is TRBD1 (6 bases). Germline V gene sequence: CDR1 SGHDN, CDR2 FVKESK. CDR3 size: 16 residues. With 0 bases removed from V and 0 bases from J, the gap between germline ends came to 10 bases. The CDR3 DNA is TGTGCCAGCAGCCAAGATCCCGGACAGAGCACAGATACGCAGTATTTT. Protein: CASSQDPGQSTDTQYF.

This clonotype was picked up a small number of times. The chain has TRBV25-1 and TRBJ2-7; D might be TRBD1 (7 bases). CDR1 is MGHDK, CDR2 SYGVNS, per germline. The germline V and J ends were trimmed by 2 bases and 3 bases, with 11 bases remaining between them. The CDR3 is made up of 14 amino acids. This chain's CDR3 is CASSEQGGFYEQYF. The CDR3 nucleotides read TGTGCCAGCAGTGAACAGGGGGGTTTCTACGAGCAGTACTTC.

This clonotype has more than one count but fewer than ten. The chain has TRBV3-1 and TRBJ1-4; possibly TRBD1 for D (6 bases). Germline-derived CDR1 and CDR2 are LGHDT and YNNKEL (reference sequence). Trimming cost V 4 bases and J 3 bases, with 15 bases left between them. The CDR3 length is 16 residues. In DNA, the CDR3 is TGTGCCAGCAGCCTAAGGGAGGGGGGGCCTAATGAAAAACTGTTTTTT. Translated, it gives CASSLREGGPNEKLFF.

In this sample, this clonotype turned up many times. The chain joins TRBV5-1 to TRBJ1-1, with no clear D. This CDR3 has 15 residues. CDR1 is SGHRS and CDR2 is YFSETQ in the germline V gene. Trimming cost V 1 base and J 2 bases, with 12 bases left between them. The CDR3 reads CASSLSQRDNTEAFF. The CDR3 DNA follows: TGCGCCAGCAGCTTGTCACAGCGGGATAACACTGAAGCTTTCTTT.